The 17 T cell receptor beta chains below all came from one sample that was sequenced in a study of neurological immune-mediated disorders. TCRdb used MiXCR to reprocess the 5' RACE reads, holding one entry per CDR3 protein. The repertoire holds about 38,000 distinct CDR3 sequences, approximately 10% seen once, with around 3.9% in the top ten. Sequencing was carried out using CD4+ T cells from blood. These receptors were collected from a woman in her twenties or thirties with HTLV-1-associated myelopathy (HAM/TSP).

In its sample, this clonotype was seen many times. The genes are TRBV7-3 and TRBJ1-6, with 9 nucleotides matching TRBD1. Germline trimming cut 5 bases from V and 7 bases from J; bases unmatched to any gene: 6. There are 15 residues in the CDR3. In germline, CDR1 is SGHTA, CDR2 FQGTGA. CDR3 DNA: TGTGCCAGCAGCACTACAGGGGGCCGGAATTCACCCCTCCACTTT. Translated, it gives CASSTTGGRNSPLHF.

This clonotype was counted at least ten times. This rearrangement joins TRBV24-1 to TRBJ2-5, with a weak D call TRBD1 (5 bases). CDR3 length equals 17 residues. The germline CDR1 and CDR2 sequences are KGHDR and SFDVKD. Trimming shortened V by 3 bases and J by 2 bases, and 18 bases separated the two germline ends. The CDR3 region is CATSDGRGKGRQETQYF. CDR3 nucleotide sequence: TGTGCCACCAGTGATGGGCGAGGTAAGGGGCGGCAAGAGACCCAGTACTTC.

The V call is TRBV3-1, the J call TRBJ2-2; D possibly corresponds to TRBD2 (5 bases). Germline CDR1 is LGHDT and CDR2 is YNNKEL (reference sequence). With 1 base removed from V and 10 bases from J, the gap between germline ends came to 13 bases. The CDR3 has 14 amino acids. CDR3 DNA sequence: TGTGCCAGCAGCCAAGTACGGGGTGTCGTGGAGCTGTTTTTT. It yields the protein CASSQVRGVVELFF.

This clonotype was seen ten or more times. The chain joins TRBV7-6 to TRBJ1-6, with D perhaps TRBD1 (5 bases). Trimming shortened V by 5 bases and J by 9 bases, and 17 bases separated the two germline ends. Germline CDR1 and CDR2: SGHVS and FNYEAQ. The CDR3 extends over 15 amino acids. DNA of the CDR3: TGTGCCAGCAGCCCGTTGGACATGGCGTGTTCACCCCTCCACTTT. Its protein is CASSPLDMACSPLHF.

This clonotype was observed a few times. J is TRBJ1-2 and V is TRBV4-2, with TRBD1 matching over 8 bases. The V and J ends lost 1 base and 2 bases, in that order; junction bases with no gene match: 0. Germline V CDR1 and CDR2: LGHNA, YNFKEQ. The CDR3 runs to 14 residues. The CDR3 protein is CASSQGTGNYGYTF. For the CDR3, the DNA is TGTGCCAGCAGCCAAGGGACAGGGAACTATGGCTACACCTTC.

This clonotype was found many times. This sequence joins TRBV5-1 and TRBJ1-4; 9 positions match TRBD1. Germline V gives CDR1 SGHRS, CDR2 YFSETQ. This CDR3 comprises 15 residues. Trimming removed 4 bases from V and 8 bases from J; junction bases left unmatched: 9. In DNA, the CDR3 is TGCGCCAGCAGCCCGAGGACAGGGGAGGGGGAAAAACTGTTTTTT. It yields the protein CASSPRTGEGEKLFF. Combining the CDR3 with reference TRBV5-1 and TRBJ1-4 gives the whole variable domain KAGVTQTPRYLIKTRGQQVTLSCSPISGHRSVSWYQQTPGQGLQFLFEYFSETQRNKGNFPGRFSGRQFSNSRSEMNVSTLELGDSALYLCASSPRTGEGEKLFFGSGTQLSVL.

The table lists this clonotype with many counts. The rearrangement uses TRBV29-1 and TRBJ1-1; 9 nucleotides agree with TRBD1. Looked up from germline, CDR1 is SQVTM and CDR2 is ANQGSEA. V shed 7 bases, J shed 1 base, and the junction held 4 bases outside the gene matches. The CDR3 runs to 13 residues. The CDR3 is CSAQGQGNTEAFF. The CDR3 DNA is TGCAGCGCCCAGGGACAGGGGAACACTGAAGCTTTCTTT.

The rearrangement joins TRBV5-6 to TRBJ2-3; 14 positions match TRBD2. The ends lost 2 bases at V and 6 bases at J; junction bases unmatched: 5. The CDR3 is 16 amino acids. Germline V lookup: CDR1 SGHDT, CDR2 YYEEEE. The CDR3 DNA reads TGTGCCAGCAGCTTACGGACTAGCGGGGGGTGGGATACGCAGTATTTT. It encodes CASSLRTSGGWDTQYF.

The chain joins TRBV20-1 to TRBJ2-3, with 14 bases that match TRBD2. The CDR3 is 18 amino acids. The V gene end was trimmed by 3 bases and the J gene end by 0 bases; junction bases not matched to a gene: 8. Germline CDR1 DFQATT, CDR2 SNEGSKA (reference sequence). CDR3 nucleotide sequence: TGCAGTGCTAGGGACACGGGACTAGCGGGGGCCAGCACAGATACGCAGTATTTT. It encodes CSARDTGLAGASTDTQYF.

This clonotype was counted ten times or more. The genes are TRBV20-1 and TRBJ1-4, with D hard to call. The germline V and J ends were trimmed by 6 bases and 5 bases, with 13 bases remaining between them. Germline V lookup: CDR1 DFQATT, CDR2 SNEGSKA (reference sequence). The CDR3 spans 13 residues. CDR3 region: CSAVSLANEKLFF. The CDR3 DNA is TGCAGTGCGGTCTCTTTGGCGAATGAAAAACTGTTTTTT.

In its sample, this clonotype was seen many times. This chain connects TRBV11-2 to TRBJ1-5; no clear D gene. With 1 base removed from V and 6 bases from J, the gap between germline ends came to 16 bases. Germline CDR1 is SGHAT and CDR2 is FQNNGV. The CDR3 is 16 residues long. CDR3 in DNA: TGTGCCAGCAGCTTAGGCCCCCCCACGGTCGGTCAGCCCCAGCATTTT. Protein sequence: CASSLGPPTVGQPQHF. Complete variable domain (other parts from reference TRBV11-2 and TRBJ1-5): EAGVAQSPRYKIIEKRQSVAFWCNPISGHATLYWYQQILGQGPKLLIQFQNNGVVDDSQLPKDRFSAERLKGVDSTLKIQPAKLEDSAVYLCASSLGPPTVGQPQHFGDGTRLSIL.

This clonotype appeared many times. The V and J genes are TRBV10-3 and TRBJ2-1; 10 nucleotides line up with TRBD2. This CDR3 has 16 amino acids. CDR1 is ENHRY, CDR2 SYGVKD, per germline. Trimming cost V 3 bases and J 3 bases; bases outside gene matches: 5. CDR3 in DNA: TGTGCCATCAGTGAAAGCGGGGGGGCCCTCTACAATGAGCAGTTCTTC. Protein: CAISESGGALYNEQFF.

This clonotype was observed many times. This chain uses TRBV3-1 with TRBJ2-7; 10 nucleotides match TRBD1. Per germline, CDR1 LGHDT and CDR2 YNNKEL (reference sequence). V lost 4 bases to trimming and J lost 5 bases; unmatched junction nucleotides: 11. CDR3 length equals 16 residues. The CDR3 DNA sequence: TGTGCCAGCAGCCCCTGGCCGGGACAGGGGATCCACGAGCAGTACTTC. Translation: CASSPWPGQGIHEQYF.

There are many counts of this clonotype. The CDR3 loop is CSARAQPGLAGWSGELFF. The DNA of the CDR3 is TGCAGTGCTAGAGCCCAACCCGGACTAGCGGGGTGGTCCGGGGAGCTGTTTTTT. The chain combines TRBV20-1 with TRBJ2-2; TRBD2 matches at 12 bases. Germline CDR1 reads DFQATT; CDR2 reads SNEGSKA (reference sequence). V gave up 1 base and J gave up 6 bases; unmatched junction bases: 12. CDR3 size: 18 residues.

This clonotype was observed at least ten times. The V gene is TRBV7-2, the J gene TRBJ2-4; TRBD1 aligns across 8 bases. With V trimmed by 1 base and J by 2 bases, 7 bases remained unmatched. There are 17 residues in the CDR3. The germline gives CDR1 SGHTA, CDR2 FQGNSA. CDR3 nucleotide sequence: TGTGCCAGCAGCTTAGAAAGGACAGGGTCTTCCAAAAACATTCAGTACTTC. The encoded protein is CASSLERTGSSKNIQYF.

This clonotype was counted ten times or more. CDR3 DNA: TGCAGTGCTGCGATAAACTATGGCTACACCTTC. It encodes CSAAINYGYTF. J is TRBJ1-2 and V is TRBV20-1, with unresolved D. CDR3 length: 11 residues. V was clipped by 5 bases and J by 2 bases, with 6 bases between them. Germline V CDR1 and CDR2: DFQATT, SNEGSKA (reference sequence).

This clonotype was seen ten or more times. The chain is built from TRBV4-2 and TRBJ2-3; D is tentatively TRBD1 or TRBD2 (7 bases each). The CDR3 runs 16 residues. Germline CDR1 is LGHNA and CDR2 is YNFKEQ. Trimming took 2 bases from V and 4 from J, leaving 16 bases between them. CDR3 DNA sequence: TGTGCCAGCAGCCAATTCCAGGGGGGGAAGTCAGATACGCAGTATTTT. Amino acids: CASSQFQGGKSDTQYF.